One sample yielded the 23 T cell receptor beta chains listed below, sequenced in a study of T cell repertoires in cytomegalovirus infection. TCRdb re-derived calls from the reads in MiXCR, one entry per CDR3 protein. This sample has about 140,000 distinct CDR3 sequences; under 8.5% occur once, and the top ten carry roughly 17%. Sequenced material: PBMCs. The receptors were gathered from a human donor in good health (CMV status not recorded). Some clones in this sample may be carry-over from other donors' samples.

About this clonotype itself: A much larger clonotype is one base distant, so this may be a read error. This rearrangement joins TRBV2 to TRBJ1-5; D remains ambiguous. CDR1 and CDR2 (germline): SNHLY, FYNNEI. The CDR3 loop spans 14 amino acids. The DNA for the CDR3 is TGTGCCAGCAGTGGGGCCAATAGCAATCAGCCCCGGCATTTT. Amino acid sequence: CASSGANSNQPRHF.

This clonotype was seen many times. V is TRBV7-2 and J is TRBJ1-2; 7 bases line up with TRBD1. The ends lost 6 bases at V and 4 bases at J; junction bases unmatched: 11. The CDR3 runs 15 residues. Germline CDR1 and CDR2: SGHTA and FQGNSA. The CDR3 DNA reads TGTGCCAGCAGGGCCCAGGGGGGCTCACCCTATGGCTACACCTTC. Its translation is CASRAQGGSPYGYTF.

The sample holds many counts of this clonotype. The chain joins TRBV7-9 to TRBJ2-7; 8 positions match TRBD1. Per the germline V gene, CDR1 is SEHNR and CDR2 is FQNEAQ (reference sequence). The CDR3 is 16 amino acids. Trimming took 2 bases from V and 2 from J; bases not matched to a gene: 8. CDR3 amino acids: CASSLRLSGGAYEQYF. The CDR3 DNA follows: TGTGCCAGCAGCTTAAGGCTCTCAGGGGGCGCCTACGAGCAGTACTTC.

This clonotype was recorded a few times. V gene TRBV2 combines with J gene TRBJ1-6, with D hard to call. Germline assignment: CDR1 SNHLY and CDR2 FYNNEI. Between the trimmed V and J ends, which lost 6 bases and 6 bases, there was a span of 15 bases. The CDR3 length is 15 residues. CDR3 DNA sequence: TGTGCCAGCAGCGAGACTCTAGGCAGTAATTCACCCCTCCACTTT. Protein product: CASSETLGSNSPLHF.

There are many counts of this clonotype. V gene TRBV6-2 or TRBV6-3 combines with J gene TRBJ1-1; a possible D gene is TRBD1 (5 bases). With 6 bases removed from V and 4 bases from J, the gap between germline ends came to 15 bases. The CDR3 extends over 14 amino acids. Germline V gives CDR1 MNHEY, CDR2 SVGEGT. The CDR3 loop reads CASRGARFTTEAFF. CDR3 bases: TGTGCCAGCAGAGGGGCCCGATTCACCACTGAAGCTTTCTTT.

In this sample, this clonotype turned up many times. The chain links TRBV2 to TRBJ2-7; the D gene is possibly TRBD1 (5 bases). CDR1 SNHLY and CDR2 FYNNEI come from the germline V gene. This CDR3 region has 13 residues. V lost 2 bases and J lost 5, with 10 bases in between. CDR3 DNA: TGTGCCAGCAGTGAACAGGGTTTCAACGAGCAGTACTTC. Amino acids: CASSEQGFNEQYF. Full variable domain (missing parts from reference TRBV2 and TRBJ2-7): EPEVTQTPSHQVTQMGQEVILRCVPISNHLYFYWYRQILGQKVEFLVSFYNNEISEKSEIFDDQFSVERPDGSNFTLKIRSTKLEDSAMYFCASSEQGFNEQYFGPGTRLTVT.

The V gene is TRBV5-5, the J gene TRBJ2-3; 7 bases match TRBD2. Germline CDR1 is SGHKS and CDR2 is YYEKEE (reference sequence). The length of the CDR3 is 13 residues. The ends lost 5 bases at V and 1 base at J; junction bases unmatched: 1. The CDR3 protein is CASRGGGTDTQYF. The CDR3 nucleotides are TGTGCCAGCAGGGGGGGGGGCACAGATACGCAGTATTTT.

The chain combines TRBV9 with TRBJ2-3, with 10 bases aligning to TRBD2. CDR1 and CDR2 from the germline V gene are SGDLS and YYNGEE. This CDR3 has 17 amino acids. Unmatched junction bases numbered 7, after V lost 2 bases and J lost 1 base. This chain's CDR3 is CASSVTSGEWGTDTQYF. Here the CDR3 DNA reads TGTGCCAGCAGCGTTACTAGCGGGGAATGGGGCACAGATACGCAGTATTTT. Looking up the rest from reference TRBV9 and TRBJ2-3 gives the full variable domain: DSGVTQTPKHLITATGQRVTLRCSPRSGDLSVYWYQQSLDQGLQFLIQYYNGEERAKGNILERFSAQQFPDLHSELNLSSLELGDSALYFCASSVTSGEWGTDTQYFGPGTRLTVL.

A note on this clonotype: This sequence may be a read error, since a much larger clone differs from it by one base. This chain links TRBV24-1 with TRBJ2-3, with TRBD1 matching 7 bases. The ends lost 6 bases at V and 6 bases at J; junction bases unmatched: 8. Per the germline V gene, CDR1 is KGHDR and CDR2 is SFDVKD. The CDR3 loop spans 14 amino acids. CDR3 loop: CATSLAGGFDTQYF. CDR3 coding DNA: TGTGCCACCAGTCTGGCAGGGGGTTTTGATACGCAGTATTTT.

This clonotype was recorded many times. This chain links TRBV7-2 with TRBJ1-2; TRBD1 might be the D (5 bases). Germline CDR1 reads SGHTA; CDR2 reads FQGNSA. The germline V and J ends were trimmed by 5 bases and 8 bases, with 18 bases remaining between them. The CDR3 is 14 residues long. The CDR3 loop is CASSRQFGGYGYTF. CDR3 nucleotide sequence: TGTGCCAGCAGCCGCCAGTTCGGGGGATACGGCTACACCTTC.

The gene calls are TRBV19 and TRBJ2-3; TRBD1 matches 8 bases. This CDR3 comprises 16 residues. From germline, CDR1 is LNHDA and CDR2 SQIVND (reference sequence). Trimming took 6 bases from V and 3 from J; bases not matched to a gene: 11. CDR3 DNA sequence: TGTGCCAGTAGATCCAACGCAGGGGGCGGGACAGATACGCAGTATTTT. This gives the protein CASRSNAGGGTDTQYF.

The chain links TRBV29-1 to TRBJ2-2, with a weak D call TRBD2 (7 bases). Trimming left V 6 bases short and J 2 bases short, with 16 bases between. This CDR3 has 15 amino acids. The germline V gene encodes CDR1 SQVTM and CDR2 ANQGSEA. The CDR3 reads CSVRGGAANTGELFF. In nucleotides, the CDR3 is TGCAGCGTGAGAGGGGGGGCAGCTAACACCGGGGAGCTGTTTTTT.

The rearrangement links TRBV19 to TRBJ1-4; 7 nucleotides line up with TRBD1. Germline V lookup: CDR1 LNHDA, CDR2 SQIVND (reference sequence). V dropped 6 bases and J dropped 5; count of bases not matched to a gene: 6. The CDR3 has 14 residues. The CDR3 is CASSPLDRNEKLFF. The CDR3 DNA follows: TGTGCCAGTAGCCCCTTGGACAGGAATGAAAAACTGTTTTTT.

A few counts support this clonotype. The rearrangement uses TRBV7-2 and TRBJ2-2, with TRBD1 matching over 11 bases. The V gene end was trimmed by 5 bases and the J gene end by 5 bases; junction bases not matched to a gene: 10. Germline V gene sequence: CDR1 SGHTA, CDR2 FQGNSA. This CDR3 is 17 amino acids long. The CDR3, as DNA: TGTGCCAGCAGCCTAAGGACAGGGGGCAGTGGTACCGGGGAGCTGTTTTTT. This translates into CASSLRTGGSGTGELFF.

This clonotype was seen repeatedly, ten times or more. The gene calls are TRBV7-8 and TRBJ2-7; the match to TRBD2 covers 9 bases. V lost 8 bases to trimming and J lost 11 bases; unmatched junction nucleotides: 13. CDR3 length: 13 residues. Germline V CDR1 and CDR2: SGHVS, FQNEAQ. This CDR3 reads CASRAASGASEYF. DNA for the CDR3: TGTGCCAGCCGAGCGGCTAGCGGGGCCTCCGAGTACTTC.

This clonotype was picked up many times. The chain carries TRBV5-1 and TRBJ2-5; D is uncertain. Looked up from germline, CDR1 is SGHRS and CDR2 is YFSETQ. The CDR3 is 12 residues long. Trimming took off 0 bases at V and 5 bases at J, with 5 bases between the two ends. The CDR3 region is CASSLELETQYF. CDR3 sequence (DNA): TGCGCCAGCAGCTTGGAATTGGAGACCCAGTACTTC.

This clonotype has a count of ten or more. The chain has TRBV2 and TRBJ2-1; 14 bases fit TRBD2. The CDR3 is 16 amino acids. Germline CDR1 is SNHLY and CDR2 is FYNNEI. With V trimmed by 7 bases and J by 9 bases, 11 bases remained unmatched. The CDR3 coding sequence is TGTGCCAGCACAAGAGGACTAGCGGGGGGAAACAGTGAGCAGTTCTTC. It specifies CASTRGLAGGNSEQFF.

In this sample, this clonotype turned up many times. This chain joins TRBV28 and TRBJ2-3; 13 nucleotides align to TRBD2. The CDR3 loop spans 16 amino acids. V gave up 4 bases and J gave up 4 bases; unmatched junction bases: 5. CDR1 is MDHEN, CDR2 SYDVKM, per germline. CDR3 in amino acids: CASSSGTSGVSDTQYF. CDR3 bases: TGTGCCAGCAGTTCCGGGACTAGCGGGGTTTCAGATACGCAGTATTTT.

This clonotype was observed at least ten times. This chain connects TRBV6-2 or TRBV6-3 to TRBJ2-2; no clear D gene. The CDR3 length is 14 residues. V lost 0 bases to trimming and J lost 6 bases, with 8 bases between them. CDR1 and CDR2 (germline): MNHEY, SVGEGT. CDR3 sequence reads: CASSYSMGSGELFF. The CDR3 bases are TGTGCCAGCAGTTACTCGATGGGGTCCGGGGAGCTGTTTTTT.

This clonotype was recorded at least ten times. V and J are TRBV11-2 and TRBJ1-2; 10 bases align to TRBD1. Germline V gene sequence: CDR1 SGHAT, CDR2 FQNNGV. V trimming: 3 bases; J trimming: 3 bases; junction bases outside the gene matches: 4. The CDR3 runs 15 residues. CDR3 sequence (DNA): TGTGCCAGCAGCTTGGGGACAGGGGAGGACTATGGCTACACCTTC. Translated, it gives CASSLGTGEDYGYTF.

This clonotype was found a few times. This chain uses TRBV7-2 with TRBJ1-1, with a weak D call TRBD1 (5 bases). V lost 4 bases, J lost 1 base, and 7 bases lay in between. Germline loops: CDR1 SGHTA, CDR2 FQGNSA. This CDR3 is built from 13 residues. Here the CDR3 reads CASSWRGNTEAFF. The CDR3 DNA reads TGTGCCAGCAGCTGGAGGGGGAACACTGAAGCTTTCTTT. Together with reference TRBV7-2 and TRBJ1-1, the CDR3 gives the full variable domain: GAGVSQSPSNKVTEKGKDVELRCDPISGHTALYWYRQSLGQGLEFLIYFQGNSAPDKSGLPSDRFSAERTGGSVSTLTIQRTQQEDSAVYLCASSWRGNTEAFFGQGTRLTVV.

This clonotype was detected a few times. The gene calls are TRBV6-5 and TRBJ2-7, with D uncertain. The CDR3 has 13 residues. V gave up 4 bases and J gave up 1 base, with 8 bases separating them. CDR1 and CDR2 from the germline V gene are MNHEY and SVGAGI. DNA of the CDR3: TGTGCCAGCAGTTCCGACCGTTCCTACGAGCAGTACTTC. Amino acid sequence: CASSSDRSYEQYF.

This chain uses TRBV4-2 with TRBJ1-1, with TRBD1 as a possible D gene (6 bases). V shed 9 bases and J shed 0 bases, with 14 bases lying between them. CDR3 size: 14 residues. The germline V gene has CDR1 LGHNA and CDR2 YNFKEQ. The DNA of the CDR3 is TGTGCCAGTCAGGGGTGGGGGATGAACACTGAAGCTTTCTTT. Translated, it gives CASQGWGMNTEAFF.